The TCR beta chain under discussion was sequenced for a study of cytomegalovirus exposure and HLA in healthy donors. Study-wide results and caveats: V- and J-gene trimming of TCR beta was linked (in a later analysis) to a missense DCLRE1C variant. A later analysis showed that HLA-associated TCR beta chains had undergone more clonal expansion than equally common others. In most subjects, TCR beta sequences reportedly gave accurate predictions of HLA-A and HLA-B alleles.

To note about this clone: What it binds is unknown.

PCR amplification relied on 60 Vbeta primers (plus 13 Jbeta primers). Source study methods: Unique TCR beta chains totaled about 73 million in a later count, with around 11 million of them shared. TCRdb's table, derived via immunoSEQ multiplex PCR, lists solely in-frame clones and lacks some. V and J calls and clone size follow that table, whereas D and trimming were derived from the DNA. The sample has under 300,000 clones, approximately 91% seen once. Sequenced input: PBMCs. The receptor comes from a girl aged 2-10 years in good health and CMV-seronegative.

The CDR3 bases are TGCAGTGCTAAGCCAGGGAACATTCAGTACTTC. Translation gives CSAKPGNIQYF. This chain links TRBV20-1 with TRBJ2-4, with D possibly matching TRBD1 (5 bases). CDR1 and CDR2 from the germline V gene are DFQATT and SNEGSKA (reference sequence). This CDR3 has 11 residues. V lost 4 bases and J 7 bases, leaving 8 bases between the germline ends.